These 13 T cell receptor beta chains share one sample of origin, sequenced in a study of radiotherapy plus CTLA-4 blockade in lung cancer. The assay was immunoSEQ multiplex PCR, and TCRdb's table has in-frame clones only and misses some. The sample has approximately 35,000 clones, 85% seen once. Sequencing used peripheral blood, obtained from a patient treated with radiotherapy plus ipilimumab. These receptors came from a human donor with non-small cell lung cancer who had stable disease on radiotherapy plus ipilimumab.

Regarding this clone: The junction departs from germline at one end; a sequencing error may be responsible. The chain uses TRBV7-7 and TRBJ2-7; D is possibly TRBD2 (6 bases). The CDR3 consists of 13 residues. In germline, CDR1 is SSHAT, CDR2 FNYEAQ (reference sequence). CDR3 residues: CASSALAGKEQYF. The CDR3 coding sequence is TGTGCTAGCAGCGCCCTTGCGGGGAAAGAGCAGTACTTC.

This chain uses TRBV7-2 with TRBJ1-5, with a possible D match to TRBD1 (6 bases). V was cut by 7 bases and J by 1 base, with 14 bases left in between. In germline, CDR1 is SGHTA, CDR2 FQGNSA. The CDR3 extends over 15 amino acids. The CDR3, as DNA: TGTGCCAGCACCGAACAGGGTTTAAGCAATCAGCCCCAGCATTTT. Translation: CASTEQGLSNQPQHF. Looking up the rest from reference TRBV7-2 and TRBJ1-5 gives the full variable domain: GAGVSQSPSNKVTEKGKDVELRCDPISGHTALYWYRQSLGQGLEFLIYFQGNSAPDKSGLPSDRFSAERTGGSVSTLTIQRTQQEDSAVYLCASTEQGLSNQPQHFGDGTRLSIL.

This clone has a single count. The V gene is TRBV5-4, the J gene TRBJ2-3; 9 bases are a match to TRBD2. The CDR3 extends over 18 amino acids. V shed 4 bases and J 4 bases; nucleotides not matched to a gene: 16. Germline V gene lookup returns CDR1 SGHNT and CDR2 YYREEE (reference sequence). The DNA of the CDR3 is TGTGCCAGCAGCCGCGGCGCTGGTAGCGGGAGAGGGTCAGATACGCAGTATTTT. Amino acid sequence: CASSRGAGSGRGSDTQYF.

The V call is TRBV5-1, the J call TRBJ2-5; 11 bases are shared with TRBD2. This CDR3 contains 16 residues. Trimming took 4 bases from V and 2 from J; bases not matched to a gene: 7. Germline CDR1 reads SGHRS; CDR2 reads YFSETQ. The CDR3 sequence: CASSPRLAGLQETQYF. In nucleotides, the CDR3 is TGCGCCAGCAGCCCCCGACTAGCGGGACTACAAGAGACCCAGTACTTC. Variable domain in full (rest from reference TRBV5-1 and TRBJ2-5): KAGVTQTPRYLIKTRGQQVTLSCSPISGHRSVSWYQQTPGQGLQFLFEYFSETQRNKGNFPGRFSGRQFSNSRSEMNVSTLELGDSALYLCASSPRLAGLQETQYFGPGTRLLVL.

The chain employs TRBV30 and TRBJ2-3; TRBD1 is a possible D gene (6 bases). Trimming took off 3 bases at V and 11 bases at J, with 9 bases between the two ends. The CDR3 length is 10 residues. The germline V gene has CDR1 GTSNPN and CDR2 SVGIG (reference sequence). The CDR3 spells CAWSRTEQYF. DNA of the CDR3: TGTGCCTGGAGCCGGACAGAGCAGTATTTT. The full variable domain, its missing parts supplied by reference TRBV30 and TRBJ2-3, is SQTIHQWPATLVQPVGSPLSLECTVEGTSNPNLYWYRQAAGRGLQLLFYSVGIGQISSEVPQNLSASRPQDRQFILSSKKLLLSDSGFYLCAWSRTEQYFGPGTRLTVL.

V gene TRBV18 combines with J gene TRBJ1-5, with a possible D match to TRBD1 (6 bases). V was cut by 3 bases and J by 8 bases, with 17 bases left in between. Germline V CDR1 and CDR2: KGHSH, LQKENI. The CDR3 length is 15 residues. DNA for the CDR3: TGTGCCAGCTCACCGCTCGGGACAAGAAGGGAGCCCCAGCATTTT. As protein: CASSPLGTRREPQHF.

CDR3 nucleotides: TGTGCCAGCAGCGTAGCTGCCGGGGGAGGAGAGACCCAGTACTTC. Its protein is CASSVAAGGGETQYF. The chain employs TRBV9 and TRBJ2-5; D perhaps matches TRBD2 (6 bases). The CDR3 covers 15 residues. From germline, CDR1 is SGDLS and CDR2 YYNGEE. Deletions cut 0 bases from V and 4 bases from J, with 13 bases between.

The rearrangement uses TRBV10-3 and TRBJ2-2; 7 bases match TRBD1. CDR1 ENHRY and CDR2 SYGVKD come from the germline V gene. Losses at the gene ends were 4 bases for V and 0 bases for J; bases not matched to a gene: 8. The CDR3 is made up of 17 amino acids. The CDR3 region has the DNA TGTGCCATCAGTGGCCTTCGGGACAGCGCGAACACCGGGGAGCTGTTTTTT. As protein: CAISGLRDSANTGELFF.

J is TRBJ2-3 and V is TRBV7-9; 7 nucleotides agree with TRBD1. This CDR3 is 15 amino acids long. Germline V gene lookup returns CDR1 SEHNR and CDR2 FQNEAQ (reference sequence). The V and J ends lost 5 bases and 1 base, in that order; junction bases with no gene match: 6. The CDR3 DNA reads as TGTGCCAGCAGCCGACAGGGTAAGGGCACAGATACGCAGTATTTT. Encoded protein: CASSRQGKGTDTQYF.

This clone was recorded a few times. The chain joins TRBV7-9 to TRBJ2-5; 8 bases line up with TRBD2. The length of the CDR3 is 15 residues. Looked up from germline, CDR1 is SEHNR and CDR2 is FQNEAQ (reference sequence). The ends lost 6 bases at V and 1 base at J; junction bases unmatched: 7. The CDR3 protein is CASSISGSRQETQYF. DNA for the CDR3: TGTGCCAGCAGTATCAGCGGGAGCCGCCAAGAGACCCAGTACTTC.

In nucleotides, the CDR3 is TGTGCCAGCAGCCAAGAACCGGACAGCACCTACGAGCAGTACTTC. Translating gives CASSQEPDSTYEQYF. The chain is built from TRBV4-2 and TRBJ2-7; D possibly corresponds to TRBD1 (6 bases). CDR1 is LGHNA, CDR2 YNFKEQ, per germline. Between the trimmed V and J ends, which lost 0 bases and 2 bases, there was a span of 11 bases. There are 15 residues in the CDR3.

The chain uses TRBV5-1 and TRBJ2-5, with 11 nucleotides matching TRBD2. The germline gives CDR1 SGHRS, CDR2 YFSETQ. The CDR3 runs 17 residues. V dropped 0 bases and J dropped 0; count of bases not matched to a gene: 4. This CDR3 is CASSLGLAGLYQETQYF. The CDR3 coding sequence is TGCGCCAGCAGCTTGGGACTAGCGGGATTGTACCAAGAGACCCAGTACTTC.

This chain joins TRBV18 and TRBJ2-2, with 13 bases lining up with TRBD2. This CDR3 comprises 15 residues. J was trimmed by 8 bases and V by 6 bases; bases with no gene match: 6. Germline values: CDR1 KGHSH, CDR2 LQKENI. Here the CDR3 DNA reads TGTGCCAGCTCCCCAGGACTAGCGGGAGAGGGGGAGCTGTTTTTT. Residues: CASSPGLAGEGELFF.